The 20 T cell receptor beta chains below all came from one sample that was sequenced in a study of cytotoxic CD8 clonotypes in ibrutinib-treated CLL. Method: immunoSEQ multiplex PCR; TCRdb's copy keeps in-frame clones and lacks some. The table has under 35,000 clones, more than 65% seen once; the top ten hold approximately 53%. The material was PBMCs, obtained after 24 months of ibrutinib treatment. These receptor sequences come from a human donor with chronic lymphocytic leukemia.

The chain has TRBV5-1 and TRBJ2-3, with 9 positions matching TRBD2. The length of the CDR3 is 18 residues. Germline loops: CDR1 SGHRS, CDR2 YFSETQ. V lost 0 bases, J lost 2 bases, and 10 bases stayed unmatched. In DNA, the CDR3 is TGCGCCAGCAGCTTGGCCCCGTTCCGCGGGGGGGACACAGATACGCAGTATTTT. This sequence encodes CASSLAPFRGGDTDTQYF.

The CDR3 spells CASSFDSLGGYGYTF. The CDR3 DNA follows: TGCGCCAGCAGCTTTGACAGCTTAGGGGGTTATGGCTACACCTTC. V usage is TRBV5-1 and J usage is TRBJ1-2, with TRBD1 as a possible D gene (6 bases). The ends were cut back, 2 bases at V and 5 bases at J, with 16 bases in the middle. This CDR3 is built from 15 residues. Germline CDR1 and CDR2: SGHRS and YFSETQ.

This clone was counted between two and nine times. This rearrangement joins TRBV6-5 to TRBJ1-1; a weak D match, TRBD1 (5 bases). V shed 5 bases and J shed 8 bases, with 12 bases lying between them. Germline lookup yields CDR1 MNHEY and CDR2 SVGAGI. The CDR3 consists of 12 residues. CDR3 protein: CASSTRQLEAFF. The DNA for the CDR3 is TGTGCCAGCAGTACCCGACAGCTGGAAGCTTTCTTT.

This clone was detected only a few times. The chain is built from TRBV11-2 and TRBJ2-3; D call uncertain. V lost 4 bases to trimming and J lost 1 base, with 6 bases between them. Germline-derived CDR1 and CDR2 are SGHAT and FQNNGV. CDR3 size: 13 residues. As DNA, the CDR3 is TGTGCCAGCAGCTCCTTAGGCACAGATACGCAGTATTTT. The encoded protein is CASSSLGTDTQYF.

The chain joins TRBV5-1 to TRBJ2-2; 9 positions match TRBD1. The trim removed 4 bases at V and 2 bases at J, leaving 6 bases unmatched. This CDR3 contains 16 residues. The germline gives CDR1 SGHRS, CDR2 YFSETQ. The CDR3 coding sequence is TGCGCCAGCAGCCTGCGACAGGGGGTAAACACCGGGGAGCTGTTTTTT. This sequence encodes CASSLRQGVNTGELFF. The variable domain in full, with the rest retrieved from reference TRBV5-1 and TRBJ2-2, is KAGVTQTPRYLIKTRGQQVTLSCSPISGHRSVSWYQQTPGQGLQFLFEYFSETQRNKGNFPGRFSGRQFSNSRSEMNVSTLELGDSALYLCASSLRQGVNTGELFFGEGSRLTVL.

This clone has only one observation. V gene TRBV29-1 combines with J gene TRBJ2-7, with 11 bases that match TRBD2. The germline V gene encodes CDR1 SQVTM and CDR2 ANQGSEA. The CDR3 covers 14 residues. The V segment lost 6 bases and the J segment 2 bases; nucleotides outside the gene matches: 6. The CDR3 region has the DNA TGCAGCGTGGTAGGGACTAGCGGCGCCTACGAGCAGTACTTC. Translated: CSVVGTSGAYEQYF.

V gene TRBV6-1 combines with J gene TRBJ2-3; the D gene is possibly TRBD2 (5 bases). The CDR3 has 15 amino acids. V lost 4 bases and J 0 bases, leaving 11 bases between the germline ends. Germline V gene data show CDR1 as MNHNS and CDR2 as SASEGT. Written as DNA, the CDR3 is TGTGCCAGCAGTGTATTCCGGGGAAGCACAGATACGCAGTATTTT. Protein product: CASSVFRGSTDTQYF.

The chain is built from TRBV5-1 and TRBJ2-7; 9 bases are shared with TRBD1. CDR3 length: 15 residues. Germline V gene sequence: CDR1 SGHRS, CDR2 YFSETQ. The junction had 8 bases not matched to a gene; V was cut back by 4 bases and J by 3 bases. CDR3 region: CASSARQGGNYEQYF. The CDR3 DNA reads TGCGCCAGCAGCGCAAGACAGGGGGGAAACTACGAGCAGTACTTC.

The rearrangement uses TRBV28 and TRBJ1-1; 12 bases match TRBD1. The germline V gene has CDR1 MDHEN and CDR2 SYDVKM. The ends lost 5 bases at V and 6 bases at J; junction bases unmatched: 7. The CDR3 is 15 residues long. The DNA for the CDR3 is TGTGCCAGCAGTCCTACCGGGACAGGGGGCGCTGAAGCTTTCTTT. Its protein product is CASSPTGTGGAEAFF.

V gene TRBV13 combines with J gene TRBJ1-2; a possible D gene is TRBD1 (6 bases). The CDR3 runs to 14 residues. Germline loops: CDR1 PRHDT, CDR2 FYEKMQ (reference sequence). Trimming pared 3 bases from V and 4 bases from J, leaving 12 bases between. DNA of the CDR3: TGTGCCAGCAGCTTTCGGGGGGCTATCTATGGCTACACCTTC. It is translated as CASSFRGAIYGYTF. The entire variable domain, with the rest obtained from reference TRBV13 and TRBJ1-2, is as follows: AAGVIQSPRHLIKEKRETATLKCYPIPRHDTVYWYQQGPGQDPQFLISFYEKMQSDKGSIPDRFSAQQFSDYHSELNMSSLELGDSALYFCASSFRGAIYGYTFGSGTRLTVV.

This clone has a single count. The chain couples TRBV10-3 to TRBJ1-3, with D perhaps TRBD1 (5 bases). This CDR3 has 15 amino acids. Trimming stripped 6 bases from V and 0 bases from J, with 12 bases between. CDR1 ENHRY and CDR2 SYGVKD come from the germline V gene. The CDR3 spells CAISGGGRSGNTIYF. In DNA, the CDR3 is TGTGCCATCAGCGGGGGAGGGCGCTCTGGAAACACCATATATTTT.

A single count supports this clone. This chain links TRBV28 with TRBJ1-2; D is possibly TRBD1 (5 bases). CDR3 length equals 15 residues. Between the trimmed V and J ends, which lost 8 bases and 3 bases, there was a span of 19 bases. The germline gives CDR1 MDHEN, CDR2 SYDVKM. CDR3 coding DNA: TGTGCCAGCGGGCTCAGGGTCTCCTCGCACTATGGCTACACCTTC. Protein sequence: CASGLRVSSHYGYTF.

The CDR3 DNA reads as TGTGCCAGCAGCGTAATCGTTGGTAGGAGTGAAGCTTTCTTT. This translates into CASSVIVGRSEAFF. The chain links TRBV7-6 to TRBJ1-1; no firm D call. Trimming left V 5 bases short and J 7 bases short, with 17 bases between. CDR3 length equals 14 residues. Germline values: CDR1 SGHVS, CDR2 FNYEAQ.

This clone occurred a few times. The V and J genes are TRBV4-2 and TRBJ2-2; D is ambiguous. CDR1 is LGHNA and CDR2 is YNFKEQ in the germline V gene. Trimming took off 1 base at V and 6 bases at J, with 18 bases between the two ends. There are 17 residues in the CDR3. CDR3 sequence: CASSQALDSRGAGELFF. Here the CDR3 DNA reads TGTGCCAGCAGCCAAGCACTGGATTCTAGAGGCGCCGGGGAGCTGTTTTTT.

J is TRBJ2-2 and V is TRBV29-1; 10 positions match TRBD1. The CDR3 is made up of 14 amino acids. Germline V gives CDR1 SQVTM, CDR2 ANQGSEA. J was trimmed by 4 bases and V by 7 bases; bases with no gene match: 6. The DNA of the CDR3 is TGCAGCGCTCGGGACAGGGGAAGCACCGGGGAGCTGTTTTTT. This sequence encodes CSARDRGSTGELFF.

The chain links TRBV30 to TRBJ1-1; D is uncertain. The V end lost 3 bases, the J end lost 2 bases, and 13 bases lay between the germline ends. Germline CDR1 GTSNPN, CDR2 SVGIG (reference sequence). The CDR3 runs to 14 residues. The DNA of the CDR3 is TGTGCCTGGAGGATCAGGCGGTATAACACTGAAGCTTTCTTT. This encodes CAWRIRRYNTEAFF. The full variable domain, in which reference TRBV30 and TRBJ1-1 provide the parts outside the CDR3, is SQTIHQWPATLVQPVGSPLSLECTVEGTSNPNLYWYRQAAGRGLQLLFYSVGIGQISSEVPQNLSASRPQDRQFILSSKKLLLSDSGFYLCAWRIRRYNTEAFFGQGTRLTVV.

This chain connects TRBV5-1 to TRBJ2-2, with 11 bases identical to TRBD1. Trimming at V came to 4 bases and at J to 1 base, leaving 3 bases not matched to a gene. Germline loops: CDR1 SGHRS, CDR2 YFSETQ. The CDR3 runs to 16 residues. The CDR3 here is CASSGGTGGNTGELFF. The DNA of the CDR3 is TGCGCCAGCAGCGGAGGGACAGGGGGGAACACCGGGGAGCTGTTTTTT.

The rearrangement joins TRBV7-9 to TRBJ2-5; the D is unclear. V gave up 5 bases and J gave up 3 bases, with 7 bases separating them. The CDR3 covers 12 residues. CDR1 is SEHNR, CDR2 FQNEAQ, per germline (reference sequence). CDR3 bases: TGTGCCAGCAGCCTTCACGAAGAGACCCAGTACTTC. This sequence encodes CASSLHEETQYF.

The chain joins TRBV28 to TRBJ2-7; TRBD1 is a possible D gene (5 bases). The germline CDR1 and CDR2 sequences are MDHEN and SYDVKM. The CDR3 has 13 residues. V was shortened by 6 bases and J by 6 bases, with 15 bases between the two germline ends. The CDR3: CASSPPPTGEQYF. The CDR3 nucleotides read TGTGCCAGCAGCCCGCCTCCTACAGGCGAGCAGTACTTC.

This chain joins TRBV6-4 and TRBJ2-2, with D possibly TRBD1 on 7 matching bases. Germline V CDR1 and CDR2: MRHNA, SNTAGT. Deletions cut 10 bases from V and 3 bases from J, with 27 bases between. This CDR3 contains 18 residues. CDR3: CATQGGRLENGDTGELFF. CDR3 DNA sequence: TGTGCCACCCAGGGGGGACGGTTGGAAAACGGGGACACCGGGGAGCTGTTTTTT.